What follows are 14 T cell receptor beta chains derived from one specimen sequenced in a study of T cell responses to AZD1222 COVID-19 vaccine. The repertoire was sequenced with immunoSEQ multiplex PCR; TCRdb's copy has only in-frame clones and lacks some. Of 65,000 to 80,000 clones listed, about nine tenths are singletons. The sample was peripheral blood, taken on day 0 of AZD1222 vaccination. The receptors here all came from an adult in good health.

This chain connects TRBV20-1 to TRBJ1-4; D perhaps matches TRBD1 (5 bases). Germline V CDR1 and CDR2: DFQATT, SNEGSKA (reference sequence). This CDR3 spans 12 amino acids. V lost 3 bases, J lost 8 bases, and 10 bases lay in between. CDR3 region: CSASDGDEKLFF. The DNA of the CDR3 is TGCAGTGCTAGTGACGGGGACGAAAAACTGTTTTTT.

V is TRBV29-1 and J is TRBJ2-7; D remains unclear. The V gene's germline CDR1 is SQVTM and CDR2 ANQGSEA. Trimming shortened V by 3 bases and J by 3 bases, and 9 bases separated the two germline ends. The CDR3 totals 12 residues. The CDR3 sequence: CSVEVQGYEQYF. In nucleotides, the CDR3 is TGCAGCGTTGAGGTCCAAGGCTACGAGCAGTACTTC.

This clone was seen a single time. The J gene is TRBJ2-2, the V gene TRBV19; the match to TRBD1 covers 11 bases. The CDR3 is made up of 17 amino acids. Trimming at V came to 5 bases and at J to 5 bases, leaving 10 bases not matched to a gene. Germline CDR1 reads LNHDA; CDR2 reads SQIVND (reference sequence). The CDR3 is CASSYSSGTGGTGELFF. The CDR3 DNA is TGTGCCAGTAGTTACAGTTCCGGGACAGGGGGAACCGGGGAGCTGTTTTTT.

This chain connects TRBV4-1 to TRBJ2-7; 9 bases fit TRBD1. The CDR3 sequence is 14 residues long. V was pared by 4 bases and J by 5 bases, with 6 bases of the junction left unmatched. The germline V gene has CDR1 MGHRA and CDR2 YSYEKL. The CDR3 sequence is CASSPRTGVDEQYF. The CDR3 DNA sequence: TGCGCCAGCAGCCCCCGGACAGGGGTTGACGAGCAGTACTTC.

The V call is TRBV6-5, the J call TRBJ2-7, with a weak D call TRBD2 (6 bases). CDR1 is MNHEY, CDR2 SVGAGI, per germline. The CDR3 is 13 amino acids. The V end lost 6 bases, the J end lost 4 bases, and 13 bases lay between the germline ends. CDR3 residues: CASRGRSGYEQYF. The CDR3 DNA follows: TGTGCCAGCAGGGGGAGGTCGGGTTACGAGCAGTACTTC.

V and J are TRBV12-3 or TRBV12-4 and TRBJ1-6; D remains ambiguous. The CDR3 has 12 residues. V lost 6 bases to trimming and J lost 14 bases, with 14 bases between them. The CDR3 DNA follows: TGTGCCAGCAGCCGGAGTCTATCGGCCCTCCACTTT. Its translation is CASSRSLSALHF.

The V call is TRBV28, the J call TRBJ2-5, with D unresolved. CDR3 length: 15 amino acids. Per germline, CDR1 MDHEN and CDR2 SYDVKM. V shed 3 bases and J shed 5 bases, with 16 bases lying between them. This CDR3 is CASSLQMNTRETQYF. CDR3 nucleotide sequence: TGTGCCAGCAGTTTGCAGATGAATACACGGGAGACCCAGTACTTC.

V is TRBV18 and J is TRBJ1-2; no reliable D call. Germline CDR1 is KGHSH and CDR2 is LQKENI. The V end was cut by 0 bases, the J end by 2 bases, with 4 bases between. The CDR3 spans 13 residues. CDR3 region: CASSPPVNYGYTF. The CDR3 DNA reads TGTGCCAGCTCACCACCAGTAAACTATGGCTACACCTTC.

The chain employs TRBV6-5 and TRBJ2-7; perhaps TRBD2 as D (5 bases). The germline CDR1 and CDR2 sequences are MNHEY and SVGAGI. This CDR3 region has 14 residues. The V end was cut by 7 bases, the J end by 4 bases, with 17 bases between. CDR3 in DNA: TGTGCCAGCACCGATGGGGAGCGTATTTACGAGCAGTACTTC. It yields the protein CASTDGERIYEQYF.

The rearrangement uses TRBV7-8 and TRBJ2-5; D is tentatively TRBD1 or TRBD2 (5 bases each). There are 13 residues in the CDR3. The ends were cut back, 4 bases at V and 4 bases at J, with 10 bases in the middle. Germline V gene data show CDR1 as SGHVS and CDR2 as FQNEAQ. The CDR3 DNA sequence: TGTGCCAGCAGCTCGCCGGGGCCAGAGACCCAGTACTTC. This sequence encodes CASSSPGPETQYF.

The CDR3, as DNA: TGTGCCAGCATCCCCGGGACAGAATACTATGGCTACACCTTC. Translation gives CASIPGTEYYGYTF. The chain is built from TRBV6-5 and TRBJ1-2; 7 nucleotides align to TRBD1. The V gene's germline CDR1 is MNHEY and CDR2 SVGAGI. The CDR3 is made up of 14 amino acids. The junction had 8 bases not matched to a gene; V was cut back by 7 bases and J by 3 bases.

The chain employs TRBV4-3 and TRBJ2-7; 9 nucleotides match TRBD2. Germline CDR1 LGHNA, CDR2 YSLEER. J was trimmed by 6 bases and V by 0 bases; bases with no gene match: 6. The CDR3 runs 15 residues. CDR3 in amino acids: CASSQDGGLAREQYF. The CDR3 DNA sequence: TGCGCCAGCAGCCAAGATGGGGGACTAGCACGCGAGCAGTACTTC.

This clone has only one observation. V gene TRBV4-1 combines with J gene TRBJ2-5; D possibly corresponds to TRBD2 (5 bases). CDR3 length equals 17 residues. Germline values: CDR1 MGHRA, CDR2 YSYEKL. V lost 4 bases and J lost 4, with 22 bases in between. The CDR3 is CASSLLSSGFVGETQYF. CDR3 nucleotide sequence: TGCGCCAGCAGCCTCCTGTCCTCGGGGTTTGTAGGAGAGACCCAGTACTTC.

The chain is built from TRBV9 and TRBJ1-1, with a possible D match to TRBD1 (6 bases). This CDR3 region has 13 residues. Germline V CDR1 and CDR2: SGDLS, YYNGEE. Trimming removed 4 bases at V and 5 bases at J, with 12 bases between. The CDR3 coding sequence is TGTGCCAGCAGCCTAGGGGGTCGGACTGAAGCTTTCTTT. It specifies CASSLGGRTEAFF.